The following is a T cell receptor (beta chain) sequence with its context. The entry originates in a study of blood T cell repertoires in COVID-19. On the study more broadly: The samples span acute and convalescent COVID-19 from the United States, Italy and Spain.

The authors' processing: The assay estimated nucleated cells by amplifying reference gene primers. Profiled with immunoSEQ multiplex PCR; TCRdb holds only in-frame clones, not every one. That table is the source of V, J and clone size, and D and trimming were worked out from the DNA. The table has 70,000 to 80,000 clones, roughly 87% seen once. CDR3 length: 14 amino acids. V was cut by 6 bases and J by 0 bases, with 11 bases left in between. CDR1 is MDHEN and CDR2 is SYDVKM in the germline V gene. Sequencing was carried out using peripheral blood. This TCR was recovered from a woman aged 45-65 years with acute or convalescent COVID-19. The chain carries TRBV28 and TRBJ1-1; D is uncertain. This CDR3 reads CASSSGSLNTEAFF. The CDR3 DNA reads TGTGCCAGCAGCTCGGGATCTTTGAACACTGAAGCTTTCTTT. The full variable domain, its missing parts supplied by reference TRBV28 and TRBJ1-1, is DVKVTQSSRYLVKRTGEKVFLECVQDMDHENMFWYRQDPGLGLRLIYFSYDVKMKEKGDIPEGYSVSREKKERFSLILESASTNQTSMYLCASSSGSLNTEAFFGQGTRLTVV.